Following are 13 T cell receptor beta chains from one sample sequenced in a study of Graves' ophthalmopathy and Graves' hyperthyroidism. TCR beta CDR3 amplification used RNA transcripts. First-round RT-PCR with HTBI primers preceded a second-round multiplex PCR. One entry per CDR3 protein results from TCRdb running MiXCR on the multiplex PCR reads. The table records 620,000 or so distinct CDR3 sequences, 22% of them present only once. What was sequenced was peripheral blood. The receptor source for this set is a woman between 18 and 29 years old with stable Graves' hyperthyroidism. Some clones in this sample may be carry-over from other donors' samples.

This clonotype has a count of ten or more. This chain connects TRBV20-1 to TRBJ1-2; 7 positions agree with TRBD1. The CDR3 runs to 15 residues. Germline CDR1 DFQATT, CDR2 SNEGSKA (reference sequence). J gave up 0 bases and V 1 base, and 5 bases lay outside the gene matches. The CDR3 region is CSARVGGTANYGYTF. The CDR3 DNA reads TGCAGTGCTAGAGTGGGGGGGACAGCTAACTATGGCTACACCTTC.

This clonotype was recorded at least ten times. CDR3 sequence reads: CASTPSGGGSNQPQHF. The CDR3, as DNA: TGTGCCAGCACCCCTTCAGGAGGGGGGTCAAATCAGCCCCAGCATTTT. The chain uses TRBV28 and TRBJ1-5, with D maybe TRBD1 (6 bases). Deletions cut 7 bases from V and 4 bases from J, with 20 bases between. The CDR3 length is 16 residues. Germline V gene lookup returns CDR1 MDHEN and CDR2 SYDVKM.

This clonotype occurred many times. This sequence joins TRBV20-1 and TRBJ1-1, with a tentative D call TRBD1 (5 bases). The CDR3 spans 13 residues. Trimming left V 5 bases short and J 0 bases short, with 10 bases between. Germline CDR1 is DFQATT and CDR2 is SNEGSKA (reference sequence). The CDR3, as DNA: TGCAGTGCTGCAGGGCGAATGAACACTGAAGCTTTCTTT. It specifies CSAAGRMNTEAFF.

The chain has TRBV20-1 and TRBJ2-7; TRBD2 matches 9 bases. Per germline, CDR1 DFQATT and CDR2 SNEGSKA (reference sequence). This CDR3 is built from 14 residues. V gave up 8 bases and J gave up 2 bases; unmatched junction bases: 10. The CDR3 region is CSIIAGAKTYEQYF. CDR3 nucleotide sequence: TGCAGTATAATAGCGGGAGCCAAAACCTACGAGCAGTACTTC.

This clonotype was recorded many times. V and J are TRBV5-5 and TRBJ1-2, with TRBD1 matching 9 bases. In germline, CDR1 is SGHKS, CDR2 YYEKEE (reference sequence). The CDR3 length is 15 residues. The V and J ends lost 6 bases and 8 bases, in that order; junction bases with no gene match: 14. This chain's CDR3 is CASTPRDRAQIGYTF. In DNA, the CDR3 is TGTGCCAGCACGCCACGGGACAGGGCTCAAATCGGCTACACCTTC.

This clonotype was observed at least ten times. CDR3 DNA sequence: TGTGCCAGCAGGGACAGGGGTAGTGGCAATCAGCCCCAGCATTTT. Amino acids: CASRDRGSGNQPQHF. The chain links TRBV2 to TRBJ1-5; 9 positions agree with TRBD1. This CDR3 is built from 15 residues. Germline trimming cut 6 bases from V and 2 bases from J; bases unmatched to any gene: 5. Germline CDR1 reads SNHLY; CDR2 reads FYNNEI.

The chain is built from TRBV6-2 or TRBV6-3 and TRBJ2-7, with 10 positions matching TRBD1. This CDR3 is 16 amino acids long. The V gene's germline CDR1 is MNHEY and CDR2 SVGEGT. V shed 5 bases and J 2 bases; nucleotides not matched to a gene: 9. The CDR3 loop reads CASSPPRDRGPYEQYF. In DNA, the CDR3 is TGTGCCAGCAGTCCCCCCCGGGACAGGGGACCCTACGAGCAGTACTTC.

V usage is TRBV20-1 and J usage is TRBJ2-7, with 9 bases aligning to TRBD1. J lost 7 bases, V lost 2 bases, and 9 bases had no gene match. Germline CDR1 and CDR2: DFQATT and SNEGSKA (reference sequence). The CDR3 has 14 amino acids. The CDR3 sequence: CSARQTGGRWEQYF. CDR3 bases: TGCAGTGCTAGACAGACAGGGGGACGATGGGAGCAGTACTTC.

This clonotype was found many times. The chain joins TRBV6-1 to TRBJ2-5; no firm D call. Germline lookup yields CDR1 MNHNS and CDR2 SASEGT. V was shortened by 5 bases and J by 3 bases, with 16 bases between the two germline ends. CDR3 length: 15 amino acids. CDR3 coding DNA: TGTGCCAGCAGTCCAGCTAGGGCGACCAAAGAGACCCAGTACTTC. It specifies CASSPARATKETQYF.

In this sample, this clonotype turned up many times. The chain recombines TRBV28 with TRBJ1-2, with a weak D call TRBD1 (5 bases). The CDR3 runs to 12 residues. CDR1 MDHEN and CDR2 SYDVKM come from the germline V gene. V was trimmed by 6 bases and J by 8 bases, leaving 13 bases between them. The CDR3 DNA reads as TGTGCCAGCAGCTCTCAGGGATTAGGCTACACCTTC. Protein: CASSSQGLGYTF.

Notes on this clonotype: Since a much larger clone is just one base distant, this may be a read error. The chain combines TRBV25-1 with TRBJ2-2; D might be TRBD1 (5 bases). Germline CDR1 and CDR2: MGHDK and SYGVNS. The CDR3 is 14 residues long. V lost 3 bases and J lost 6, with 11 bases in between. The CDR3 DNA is TGTGCCAGCAGTGAGGTCAGGGTTTCCGGGGAGCTGTTTTTT. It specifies CASSEVRVSGELFF.

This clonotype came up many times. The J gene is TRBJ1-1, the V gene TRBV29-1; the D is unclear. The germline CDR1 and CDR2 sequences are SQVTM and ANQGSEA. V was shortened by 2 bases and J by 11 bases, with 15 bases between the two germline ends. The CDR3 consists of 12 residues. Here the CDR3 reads CSVETGLSLAFF. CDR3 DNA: TGCAGCGTTGAAACCGGCCTCTCGTTGGCTTTCTTT.

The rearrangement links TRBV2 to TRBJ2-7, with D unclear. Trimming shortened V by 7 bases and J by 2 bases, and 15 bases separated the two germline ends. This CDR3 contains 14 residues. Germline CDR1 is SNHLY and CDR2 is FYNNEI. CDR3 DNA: TGTGCCAGCAAAACCATTGTCGTGGCCTACGAGCAGTACTTC. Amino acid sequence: CASKTIVVAYEQYF.